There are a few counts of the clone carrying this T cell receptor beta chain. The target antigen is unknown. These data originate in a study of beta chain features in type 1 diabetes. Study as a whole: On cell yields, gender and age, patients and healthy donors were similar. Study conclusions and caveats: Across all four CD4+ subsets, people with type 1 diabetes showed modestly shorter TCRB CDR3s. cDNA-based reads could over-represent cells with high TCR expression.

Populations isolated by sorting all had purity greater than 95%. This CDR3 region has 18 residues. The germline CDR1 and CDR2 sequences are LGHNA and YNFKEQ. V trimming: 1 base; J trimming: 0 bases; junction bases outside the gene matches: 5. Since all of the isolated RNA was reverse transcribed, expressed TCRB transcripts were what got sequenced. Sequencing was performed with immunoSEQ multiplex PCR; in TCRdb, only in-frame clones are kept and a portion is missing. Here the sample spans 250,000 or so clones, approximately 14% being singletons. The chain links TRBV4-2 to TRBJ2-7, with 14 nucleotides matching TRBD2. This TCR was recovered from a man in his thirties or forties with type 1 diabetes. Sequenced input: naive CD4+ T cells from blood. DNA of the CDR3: TGTGCCAGCAGCCAAGGGACTAGCGGGAGGCCGAGCTCCTACGAGCAGTACTTC. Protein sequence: CASSQGTSGRPSSYEQYF.